Presented here are 18 T cell receptor beta chains from one specimen sequenced in a study of technical replicates of blood from a handful of donors. Clones were read by immunoSEQ multiplex PCR, and TCRdb kept only the in-frame ones, dropping some. The sample lists tens of thousands of clones, roughly 96% occurring once. The sample comprised T cells isolated from PBMCs. The source of these receptors is a human donor in good health.

The chain combines TRBV5-1 with TRBJ2-7; 12 bases are a match to TRBD1. The V and J ends lost 4 bases and 5 bases, in that order; junction bases with no gene match: 16. CDR1 is SGHRS, CDR2 YFSETQ, per germline. There are 18 residues in the CDR3. CDR3 residues: CASSISGTGGARVHEQYF. CDR3 DNA: TGCGCCAGCAGCATTTCCGGGACAGGGGGCGCGCGGGTCCACGAGCAGTACTTC.

The rearrangement joins TRBV10-1 to TRBJ2-1; D is possibly TRBD2 (7 bases). The CDR3 has 17 amino acids. Germline CDR1 and CDR2: WNHNN and SYGVQD (reference sequence). The germline V and J ends were trimmed by 0 bases and 1 base, with 13 bases remaining between them. CDR3 amino acids: CASSESYRGASYNEQFF. The CDR3 coding sequence is TGCGCCAGCAGTGAGTCGTATCGGGGGGCGTCCTACAATGAGCAGTTCTTC.

The chain is built from TRBV7-9 and TRBJ2-2; D ambiguous. V lost 1 base to trimming and J lost 6 bases, with 9 bases between them. Germline V gene data show CDR1 as SEHNR and CDR2 as FQNEAQ (reference sequence). CDR3 length: 14 residues. CDR3 coding DNA: TGTGCCAGCAGCTTAGAACTATATGCCGGGGAGCTGTTTTTT. Translating it yields CASSLELYAGELFF.

The genes are TRBV29-1 and TRBJ1-2; D might be TRBD1 (6 bases). Germline lookup yields CDR1 SQVTM and CDR2 ANQGSEA. This CDR3 is 14 amino acids long. Trimming left V 1 base short and J 4 bases short, with 13 bases between. In nucleotides, the CDR3 is TGCAGCGTTGAAGTACAGGGATTCGGCTATGGCTACACCTTC. Amino acid sequence: CSVEVQGFGYGYTF.

The chain joins TRBV4-1 to TRBJ2-1; possible D gene TRBD2, 5 bases. Germline CDR1 MGHRA, CDR2 YSYEKL. Trimming shortened V by 0 bases and J by 7 bases, and 10 bases separated the two germline ends. The CDR3 is 14 residues long. Written as DNA, the CDR3 is TGCGCCAGCAGCCAAGAATCGGAGCGGAATGAGCAGTTCTTC. Translation: CASSQESERNEQFF.

The V and J genes are TRBV19 and TRBJ2-1; D might be TRBD2 (6 bases). From germline, CDR1 is LNHDA and CDR2 SQIVND (reference sequence). The CDR3 spans 15 residues. V lost 2 bases, J lost 0 bases, and 8 bases lay in between. This CDR3 reads CASSIRRDSYNEQFF. The CDR3, as DNA: TGTGCCAGTAGTATAAGGAGGGACTCCTACAATGAGCAGTTCTTC.

The chain combines TRBV5-1 with TRBJ2-1; 8 bases fit TRBD1. This CDR3 has 15 residues. V lost 4 bases and J lost 4; bases outside the gene matches: 7. Germline assignment: CDR1 SGHRS and CDR2 YFSETQ. The CDR3 sequence is CASSTDRATYNEQFF. The CDR3 DNA is TGCGCCAGCAGCACGGACAGGGCAACTTACAATGAGCAGTTCTTC.

The chain combines TRBV9 with TRBJ2-1, with D tentatively TRBD2 (6 bases). Looked up from germline, CDR1 is SGDLS and CDR2 is YYNGEE. The CDR3 sequence is 15 residues long. Trimming stripped 0 bases from V and 7 bases from J, with 14 bases between. CDR3 bases: TGTGCCAGCAGCGTAGGCTCTGGACGGGGGAATGAGCAGTTCTTC. Its protein is CASSVGSGRGNEQFF.

The chain has TRBV10-3 and TRBJ2-1, with a weak D call TRBD2 (5 bases). This CDR3 has 15 amino acids. The V gene lost 6 bases and the J gene lost 5 bases, with 17 bases spanning the gap. Germline V gene sequence: CDR1 ENHRY, CDR2 SYGVKD. The CDR3 bases are TGTGCCATCAGAGGAGAGCGGTTACGGGACAATGAGCAGTTCTTC. Translating gives CAIRGERLRDNEQFF.

The rearrangement joins TRBV7-2 to TRBJ2-7, with 12 bases fitting TRBD2. The germline CDR1 and CDR2 sequences are SGHTA and FQGNSA. With V trimmed by 3 bases and J by 6 bases, 9 bases remained unmatched. The CDR3 has 16 amino acids. The CDR3 spells CASSFLAGGFSLEQYF. The CDR3 DNA sequence: TGTGCCAGCAGCTTTCTAGCGGGAGGGTTTAGTCTCGAGCAGTACTTC.

The chain couples TRBV5-1 to TRBJ1-1; weak D call: TRBD1 (6 bases). This CDR3 is 13 amino acids long. Germline V CDR1 and CDR2: SGHRS, YFSETQ. V lost 4 bases and J 3 bases, leaving 10 bases between the germline ends. As DNA, the CDR3 is TGCGCCAGCAGCCCGGACAGCTACACTGAAGCTTTCTTT. This sequence encodes CASSPDSYTEAFF. Filled out from reference TRBV5-1 and TRBJ1-1, the complete variable domain reads KAGVTQTPRYLIKTRGQQVTLSCSPISGHRSVSWYQQTPGQGLQFLFEYFSETQRNKGNFPGRFSGRQFSNSRSEMNVSTLELGDSALYLCASSPDSYTEAFFGQGTRLTVV.

The rearrangement links TRBV9 to TRBJ1-1; D is ambiguous. The CDR3 covers 12 residues. In germline, CDR1 is SGDLS, CDR2 YYNGEE. Trimming stripped 3 bases from V and 7 bases from J, with 10 bases between. DNA for the CDR3: TGTGCCAGCAGCGCACAATATGTTGAAGCTTTCTTT. Translation gives CASSAQYVEAFF.

This chain connects TRBV20-1 to TRBJ2-7; a possible D gene is TRBD1 (5 bases). The CDR3 extends over 10 amino acids. CDR1 DFQATT and CDR2 SNEGSKA come from the germline V gene (reference sequence). The germline V and J ends were trimmed by 6 bases and 6 bases, with 9 bases remaining between them. The CDR3 loop reads CSALGAEQYF. CDR3 nucleotide sequence: TGCAGTGCCTTAGGGGCCGAGCAGTACTTC.

The V and J genes are TRBV5-6 and TRBJ2-2, with a tentative D call TRBD2 (6 bases). V was cut by 0 bases and J by 1 base, with 10 bases left in between. The CDR3 covers 16 residues. Germline V gene lookup returns CDR1 SGHDT and CDR2 YYEEEE. CDR3 DNA sequence: TGTGCCAGCAGCTTGGAAGGAGGGATGAACACCGGGGAGCTGTTTTTT. This codes for CASSLEGGMNTGELFF.

This chain connects TRBV27 to TRBJ2-3; D not certain. The CDR3 totals 15 residues. CDR1 and CDR2 (germline): MNHEY, SMNVEV (reference sequence). V shed 0 bases and J shed 5 bases, with 12 bases lying between them. The chain's CDR3 is CASSLSEEYGDTQYF. The CDR3 DNA is TGTGCCAGCAGTTTATCAGAGGAGTACGGAGATACGCAGTATTTT.

This sequence joins TRBV19 and TRBJ2-1; 8 nucleotides line up with TRBD1. After removal of 5 bases from V and 9 bases from J, the junction contained 9 bases not matched to a gene. This CDR3 region has 14 residues. Germline V gene lookup returns CDR1 LNHDA and CDR2 SQIVND (reference sequence). The CDR3 coding sequence is TGTGCCAGTAGTTCCGGGACAGGCTATGCTGAGCAGTTCTTC. As protein: CASSSGTGYAEQFF.

This chain joins TRBV20-1 and TRBJ2-3, with D possibly TRBD2 on 5 matching bases. The CDR3 contains 11 residues. Germline CDR1 is DFQATT and CDR2 is SNEGSKA (reference sequence). The V gene lost 3 bases and the J gene lost 5 bases, with 6 bases spanning the gap. Here the CDR3 reads CSARREDTQYF. The CDR3 DNA follows: TGCAGTGCTAGGAGGGAAGATACGCAGTATTTT.

The J gene is TRBJ2-3, the V gene TRBV5-4; 10 nucleotides align to TRBD2. The germline gives CDR1 SGHNT, CDR2 YYREEE (reference sequence). CDR3 length equals 16 residues. Trimming at V came to 2 bases and at J to 2 bases, leaving 5 bases not matched to a gene. CDR3 nucleotide sequence: TGTGCCAGCAGCTTAAAGCGGGGGGGATACACAGATACGCAGTATTTT. Its translation: CASSLKRGGYTDTQYF. Together with reference TRBV5-4 and TRBJ2-3, the CDR3 gives the full variable domain: ETGVTQSPTHLIKTRGQQVTLRCSSQSGHNTVSWYQQALGQGPQFIFQYYREEENGRGNFPPRFSGLQFPNYSSELNVNALELDDSALYLCASSLKRGGYTDTQYFGPGTRLTVL.